This T cell receptor beta chain was documented in a study of cytomegalovirus exposure and HLA in healthy donors. General study findings and limits: Later analysis indicated greater clonal expansion among HLA-associated TCR beta chains than among equally common other chains. Some V segments could not be told apart, so they were left out, TRBV6-2 and TRBV6-3 among them.

The PCR employed 60 Vbeta primers together with 13 Jbeta primers. Produced via immunoSEQ multiplex PCR; TCRdb's table is partial and in-frame only. This sample carries 50,000 to 65,000 clones, approximately 81% of them seen once, and the ten largest clones take roughly 3%. This CDR3 spans 12 amino acids. Per germline, CDR1 MDHEN and CDR2 SYDVKM. Trimming shortened V by 6 bases and J by 6 bases, and 11 bases separated the two germline ends. Comments on this clone: Its antigen remains unidentified.

The sequence derives from a woman aged 18-29 years in good health and CMV-seronegative. The material sequenced was PBMCs. The V gene is TRBV28, the J gene TRBJ1-2; D possibly corresponds to TRBD1 (6 bases). The DNA for the CDR3 is TGTGCCAGCAGACCAACAGGGAATGGCTACACCTTC. This sequence encodes CASRPTGNGYTF.